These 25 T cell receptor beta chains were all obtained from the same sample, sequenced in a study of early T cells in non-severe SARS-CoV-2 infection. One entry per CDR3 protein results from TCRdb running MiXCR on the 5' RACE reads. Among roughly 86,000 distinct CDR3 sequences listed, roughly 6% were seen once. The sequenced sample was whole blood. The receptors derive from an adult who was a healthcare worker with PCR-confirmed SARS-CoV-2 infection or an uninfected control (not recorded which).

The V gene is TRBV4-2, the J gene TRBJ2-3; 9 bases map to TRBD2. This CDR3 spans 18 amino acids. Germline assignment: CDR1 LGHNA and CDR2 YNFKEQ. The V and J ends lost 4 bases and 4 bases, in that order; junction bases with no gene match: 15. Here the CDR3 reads CASSRNVRVAGVADTQYF. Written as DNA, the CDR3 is TGTGCCAGCAGCCGAAATGTTAGGGTAGCGGGAGTCGCAGATACGCAGTATTTT.

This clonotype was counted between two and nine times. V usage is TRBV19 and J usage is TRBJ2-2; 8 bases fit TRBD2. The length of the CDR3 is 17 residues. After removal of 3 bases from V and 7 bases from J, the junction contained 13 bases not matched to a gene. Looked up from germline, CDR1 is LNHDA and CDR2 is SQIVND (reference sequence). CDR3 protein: CASSMSGGTSRDGELFF. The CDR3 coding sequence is TGTGCCAGTAGTATGTCGGGGGGGACTAGTCGAGACGGGGAGCTGTTTTTT. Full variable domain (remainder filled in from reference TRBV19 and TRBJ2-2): DGGITQSPKYLFRKEGQNVTLSCEQNLNHDAMYWYRQDPGQGLRLIYYSQIVNDFQKGDIAEGYSVSREKKESFPLTVTSAQKNPTAFYLCASSMSGGTSRDGELFFGEGSRLTVL.

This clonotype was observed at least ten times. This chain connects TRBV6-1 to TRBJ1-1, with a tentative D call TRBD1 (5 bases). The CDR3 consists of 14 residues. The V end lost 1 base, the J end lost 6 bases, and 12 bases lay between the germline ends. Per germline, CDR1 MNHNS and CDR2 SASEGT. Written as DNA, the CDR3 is TGTGCCAGCAGTGAAGGGGGGAAACCTCCTGAAGCTTTCTTT. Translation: CASSEGGKPPEAFF.

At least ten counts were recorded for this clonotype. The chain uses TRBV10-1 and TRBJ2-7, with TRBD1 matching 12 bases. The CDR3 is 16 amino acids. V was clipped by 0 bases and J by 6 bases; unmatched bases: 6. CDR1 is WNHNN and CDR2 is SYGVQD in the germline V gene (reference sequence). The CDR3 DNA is TGCGCCAGCAGTGAGTCCGGGACAGGGGGCTGGAGCGAGCAGTACTTC. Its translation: CASSESGTGGWSEQYF.

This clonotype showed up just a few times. Here the CDR3 reads CATSGNRDRDTQYF. CDR3 nucleotides: TGTGCCACCAGTGGAAACCGGGACCGAGATACGCAGTATTTT. V is TRBV24-1 and J is TRBJ2-3; D possibly uses TRBD1 or TRBD2 (5 bases each). The V end lost 5 bases, the J end lost 5 bases, and 13 bases lay between the germline ends. In germline, CDR1 is KGHDR, CDR2 SFDVKD. The CDR3 length is 14 residues.

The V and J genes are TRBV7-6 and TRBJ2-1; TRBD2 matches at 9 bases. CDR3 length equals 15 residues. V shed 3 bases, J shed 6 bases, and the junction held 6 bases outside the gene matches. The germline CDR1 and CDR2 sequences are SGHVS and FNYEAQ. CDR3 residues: CASSFFSGSVNEQFF. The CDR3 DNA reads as TGTGCCAGCAGCTTTTTTAGCGGGAGCGTCAATGAGCAGTTCTTC.

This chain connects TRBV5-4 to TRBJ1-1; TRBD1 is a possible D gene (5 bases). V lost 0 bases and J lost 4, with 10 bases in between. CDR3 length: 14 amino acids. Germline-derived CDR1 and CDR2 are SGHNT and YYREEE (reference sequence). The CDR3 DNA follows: TGTGCCAGCAGCTTGGGGGGCAAGGGCACTGAAGCTTTCTTT. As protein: CASSLGGKGTEAFF.

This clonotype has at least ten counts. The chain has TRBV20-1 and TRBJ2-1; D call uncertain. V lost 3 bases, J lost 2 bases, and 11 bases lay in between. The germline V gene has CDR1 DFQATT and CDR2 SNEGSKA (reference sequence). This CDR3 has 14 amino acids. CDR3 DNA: TGCAGTGCTAGGCTAGATGGCGCCTACAATGAGCAGTTCTTC. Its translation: CSARLDGAYNEQFF.

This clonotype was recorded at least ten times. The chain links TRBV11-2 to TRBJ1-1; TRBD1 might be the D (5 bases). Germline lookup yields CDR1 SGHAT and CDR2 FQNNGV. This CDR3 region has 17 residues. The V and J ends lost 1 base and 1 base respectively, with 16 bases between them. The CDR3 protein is CASSLGAGDGPNTEAFF. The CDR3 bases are TGTGCCAGCAGCTTAGGCGCGGGGGACGGACCGAACACTGAAGCTTTCTTT.

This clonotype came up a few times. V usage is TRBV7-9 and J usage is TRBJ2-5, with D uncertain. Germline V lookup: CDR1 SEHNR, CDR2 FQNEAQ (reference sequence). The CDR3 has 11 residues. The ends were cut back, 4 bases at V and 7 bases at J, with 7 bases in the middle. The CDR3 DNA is TGTGCCAGCAGCTCAACGGCGACCCAGTACTTC. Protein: CASSSTATQYF.

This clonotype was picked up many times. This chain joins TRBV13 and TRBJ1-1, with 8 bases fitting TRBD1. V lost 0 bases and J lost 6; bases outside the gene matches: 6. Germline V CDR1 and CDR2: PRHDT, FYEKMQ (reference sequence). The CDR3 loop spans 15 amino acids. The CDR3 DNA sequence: TGTGCCAGCAGCTTAGGCGGACAGGGCGAAGCTGAAGCTTTCTTT. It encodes CASSLGGQGEAEAFF.

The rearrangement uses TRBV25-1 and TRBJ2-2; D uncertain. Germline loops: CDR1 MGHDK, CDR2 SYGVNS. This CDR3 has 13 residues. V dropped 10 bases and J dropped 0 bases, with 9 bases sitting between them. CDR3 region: CATEHPNTGELFF. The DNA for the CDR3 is TGTGCCACCGAACACCCGAACACCGGGGAGCTGTTTTTT.

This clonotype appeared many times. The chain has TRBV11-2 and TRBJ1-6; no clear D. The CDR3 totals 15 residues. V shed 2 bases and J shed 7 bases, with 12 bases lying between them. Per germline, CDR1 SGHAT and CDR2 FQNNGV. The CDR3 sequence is CASSLQRNRNSPLHF. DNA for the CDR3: TGTGCCAGCAGCTTACAACGGAATAGGAATTCACCCCTCCACTTT.

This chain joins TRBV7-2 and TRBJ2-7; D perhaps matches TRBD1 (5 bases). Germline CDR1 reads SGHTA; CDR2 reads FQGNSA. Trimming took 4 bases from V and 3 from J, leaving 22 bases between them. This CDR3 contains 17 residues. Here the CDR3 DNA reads TGTGCCAGCAGCTCGCCGCCTGGGGCATTTAAGGTCTACGAGCAGTACTTC. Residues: CASSSPPGAFKVYEQYF.

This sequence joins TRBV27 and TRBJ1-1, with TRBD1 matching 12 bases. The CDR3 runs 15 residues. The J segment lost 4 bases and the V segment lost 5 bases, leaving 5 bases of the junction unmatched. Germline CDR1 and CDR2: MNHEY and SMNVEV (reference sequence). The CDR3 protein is CASSRGQGAPTEAFF. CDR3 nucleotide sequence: TGTGCCAGCAGTAGGGGACAGGGGGCTCCCACTGAAGCTTTCTTT.

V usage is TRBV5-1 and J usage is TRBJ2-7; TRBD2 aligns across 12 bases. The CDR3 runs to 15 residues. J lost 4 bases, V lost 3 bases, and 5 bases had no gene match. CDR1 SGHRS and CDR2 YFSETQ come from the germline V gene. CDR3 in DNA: TGCGCCAGCAGCTACGCGCTAGCGGGAGGGTACGAGCAGTACTTC. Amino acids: CASSYALAGGYEQYF.

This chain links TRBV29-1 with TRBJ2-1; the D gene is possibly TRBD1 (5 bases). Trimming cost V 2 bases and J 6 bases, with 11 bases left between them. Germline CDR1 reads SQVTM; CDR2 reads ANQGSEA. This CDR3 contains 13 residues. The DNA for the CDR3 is TGCAGCGTTGAATCAGGGTTGAGCAATGAGCAGTTCTTC. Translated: CSVESGLSNEQFF.

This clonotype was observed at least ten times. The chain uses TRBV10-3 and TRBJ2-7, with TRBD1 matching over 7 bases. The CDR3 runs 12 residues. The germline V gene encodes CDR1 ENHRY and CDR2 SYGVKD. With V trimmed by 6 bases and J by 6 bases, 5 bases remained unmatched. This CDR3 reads CAISRDSFEQYF. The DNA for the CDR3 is TGTGCCATCAGCCGGGACAGTTTCGAGCAGTACTTC.

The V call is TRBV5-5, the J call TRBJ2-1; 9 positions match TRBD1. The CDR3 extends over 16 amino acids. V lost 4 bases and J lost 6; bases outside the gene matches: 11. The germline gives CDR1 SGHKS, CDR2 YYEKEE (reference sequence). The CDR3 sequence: CASSILTGGAGNEQFF. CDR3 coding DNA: TGTGCCAGCAGCATCCTAACAGGGGGCGCGGGCAATGAGCAGTTCTTC.

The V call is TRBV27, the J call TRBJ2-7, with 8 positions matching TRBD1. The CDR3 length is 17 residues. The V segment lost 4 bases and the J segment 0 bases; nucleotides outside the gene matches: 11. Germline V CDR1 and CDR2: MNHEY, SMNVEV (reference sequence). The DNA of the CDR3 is TGTGCCAGCAGTTCTAGACCCCCGGGACAGGACTCCTACGAGCAGTACTTC. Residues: CASSSRPPGQDSYEQYF.

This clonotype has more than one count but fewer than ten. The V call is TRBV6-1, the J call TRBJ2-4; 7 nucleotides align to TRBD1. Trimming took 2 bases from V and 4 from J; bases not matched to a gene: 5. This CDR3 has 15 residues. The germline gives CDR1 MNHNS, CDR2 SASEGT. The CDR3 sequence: CASSELGTVKNIQYF. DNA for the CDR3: TGTGCCAGCAGTGAATTGGGGACAGTTAAAAACATTCAGTACTTC.

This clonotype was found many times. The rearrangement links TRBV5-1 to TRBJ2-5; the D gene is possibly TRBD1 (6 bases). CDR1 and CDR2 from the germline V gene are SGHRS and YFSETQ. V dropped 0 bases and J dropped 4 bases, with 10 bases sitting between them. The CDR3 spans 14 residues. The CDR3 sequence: CASSLAGEGETQYF. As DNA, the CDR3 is TGCGCCAGCAGCTTGGCAGGGGAAGGAGAGACCCAGTACTTC.

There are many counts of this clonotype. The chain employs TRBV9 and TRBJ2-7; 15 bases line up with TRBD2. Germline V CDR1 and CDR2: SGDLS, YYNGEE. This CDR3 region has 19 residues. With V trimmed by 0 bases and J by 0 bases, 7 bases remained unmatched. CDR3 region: CASSVGLGLAGGPSYEQYF. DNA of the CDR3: TGTGCCAGCAGCGTAGGATTGGGACTAGCGGGAGGCCCCTCCTACGAGCAGTACTTC. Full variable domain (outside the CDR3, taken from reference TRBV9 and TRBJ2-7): DSGVTQTPKHLITATGQRVTLRCSPRSGDLSVYWYQQSLDQGLQFLIQYYNGEERAKGNILERFSAQQFPDLHSELNLSSLELGDSALYFCASSVGLGLAGGPSYEQYFGPGTRLTVT.

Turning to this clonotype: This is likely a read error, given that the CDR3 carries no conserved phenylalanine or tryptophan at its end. The CDR3 region is CASSEDVGEQFY. The CDR3 nucleotides read TGTGCCAGCAGTGAAGACGTGGGTGAGCAGTTCTAC. The chain couples TRBV25-1 to TRBJ2-1; D is uncertain. V lost 2 bases and J lost 9, with 8 bases in between. The CDR3 contains 12 residues. Per the germline V gene, CDR1 is MGHDK and CDR2 is SYGVNS.

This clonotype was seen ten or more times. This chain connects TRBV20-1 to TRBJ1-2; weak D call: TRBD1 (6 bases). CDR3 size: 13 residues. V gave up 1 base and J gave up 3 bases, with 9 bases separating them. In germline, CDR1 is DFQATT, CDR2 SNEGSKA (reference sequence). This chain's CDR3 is CSARATGYYGYTF. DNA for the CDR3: TGCAGTGCTAGAGCCACAGGGTACTATGGCTACACCTTC.